The present T cell receptor beta chain was sequenced within a study of cytomegalovirus exposure and HLA in healthy donors. Looking at the study overall: The 110 or so validation repertoires used a platform that matched the one used for the approximately 690 first-cohort repertoires, as a later analysis reported.

The donors were part of the roughly 120-subject validation cohort, which stood apart from the approximately 670-subject first cohort. The CDR3 is 13 amino acids. V dropped 7 bases and J dropped 5; count of bases not matched to a gene: 4. Germline V gene lookup returns CDR1 MNHNY and CDR2 SVGAGI (reference sequence). Comment on this clone: Its matching antigen is unknown.

Only in-frame clones appear in the TCRdb table, and some are missing; sequencing was by immunoSEQ multiplex PCR. The data show about 150,000 clones, around nine tenths seen once. Study results and limitations: Listed as cytomegalovirus-associated were 150 or so TCR beta chains.

This TCR came from a man aged 18 to 35 in good health and CMV-seropositive. What was sequenced was PBMCs. The chain uses TRBV6-6 and TRBJ1-5, with 8 bases lining up with TRBD1. The CDR3 reads CASTRDRYQPQHF. The CDR3 bases are TGTGCCAGCACCCGGGACAGGTATCAGCCCCAGCATTTT.